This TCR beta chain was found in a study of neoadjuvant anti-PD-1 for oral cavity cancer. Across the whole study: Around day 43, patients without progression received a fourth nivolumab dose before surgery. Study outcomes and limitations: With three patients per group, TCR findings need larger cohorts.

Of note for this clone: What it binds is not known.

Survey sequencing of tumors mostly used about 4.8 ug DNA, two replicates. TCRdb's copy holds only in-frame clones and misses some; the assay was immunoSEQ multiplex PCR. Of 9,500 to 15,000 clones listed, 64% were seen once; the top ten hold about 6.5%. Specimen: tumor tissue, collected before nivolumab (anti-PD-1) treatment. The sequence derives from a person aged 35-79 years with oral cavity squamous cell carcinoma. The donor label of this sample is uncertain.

The CDR3 reads CASSAGPGDTEAFF. DNA of the CDR3: TGCGCCAGCAGCGCGGGGCCAGGGGACACTGAAGCTTTCTTT. The gene calls are TRBV5-1 and TRBJ1-1, with D tentatively TRBD1 (6 bases). The germline gives CDR1 SGHRS, CDR2 YFSETQ. Trimming removed 4 bases from V and 3 bases from J, with 13 bases in between. The CDR3 has 14 residues.